These T cell receptor beta chains were read from a single sample in a study of cytomegalovirus exposure and HLA in healthy donors. Sequenced by immunoSEQ multiplex PCR; TCRdb stores in-frame clones only, minus some. Here the sample spans about 60,000 clones, nearly 85% being singletons. The sequenced sample was PBMCs. These receptors all come from a man aged 25-45 years in good health and CMV-seronegative. Each CDR3 is given with its conserved first and last residue. A D gene is named only where the DNA matches it firmly. The size entry is marked missing in some rows and otherwise reads once, few, many or a size class.

J	V	size	D	CDR3	DNA
TRBJ2-7	TRBV4-1	NA	TRBD2	CASSPLAGGRRYEQYF	TGCGCCAGCAGCCCACTAGCGGGGGGAAGAAGGTACGAGCAGTACTTC
TRBJ1-4	TRBV28	NA	NA	CASNGATNEKLFF	TGTGCCAGCAACGGGGCAACTAATGAAAAACTGTTTTTT
TRBJ1-5	TRBV27	NA	TRBD1	CASSPRQGGQPQHF	TGTGCCAGCAGTCCCAGACAGGGCGGACAGCCCCAGCATTTT
TRBJ2-7	TRBV5-4	once	NA	CASSLDTYEQYF	TGTGCCAGCAGCTTGGACACCTACGAGCAGTACTTC
TRBJ2-1	TRBV30	NA	TRBD2	CAWSGLAEYNEQFF	TGTGCCTGGAGCGGACTAGCGGAATACAATGAACAGTTCTTC
TRBJ2-5	TRBV7-7	NA	NA	CASSLGAIPGGETQYF	TGTGCTAGCAGCTTAGGTGCCATCCCTGGAGGGGAGACCCAGTACTTC
TRBJ2-2	TRBV7-3	NA	TRBD1	CASSSRPTGNPGELFF	TGTGCCAGCAGCTCAAGGCCGACAGGGAATCCCGGGGAGCTGTTTTTT
TRBJ2-1	TRBV7-9	NA	TRBD1	CASRPPVNRGLVYNEQFF	TGTGCCAGCAGACCGCCCGTAAACAGGGGGCTGGTTTACAATGAGCAGTTCTTC
TRBJ1-5	TRBV6-5	NA	NA	CASSTDPAGGQPQHF	TGTGCCAGCAGTACGGATCCGGCGGGCGGTCAGCCCCAGCATTTT
TRBJ2-1	TRBV2	once	TRBD2	CASSELGLAGGSYNEQFF	TGTGCCAGCAGTGAATTAGGACTAGCGGGAGGTTCCTACAATGAGCAGTTCTTC
TRBJ1-1	TRBV5-5	NA	NA	CASSFSLNMNTEAFF	TGTGCCAGCAGCTTCAGTTTAAACATGAACACTGAAGCTTTCTTT
TRBJ1-1	TRBV6-1	NA	TRBD1	CASRTRQGEGTEAFF	TGTGCCAGCAGGACTCGACAGGGAGAAGGCACTGAAGCTTTCTTT
TRBJ1-1	TRBV9	NA	NA	CASSVIGGNTEAFF	TGTGCCAGCAGCGTAATAGGGGGTAACACTGAAGCTTTCTTT
TRBJ2-3	TRBV2	NA	TRBD2	CASNNLAGGTDTQYF	TGTGCCAGCAATAACCTAGCGGGGGGAACAGATACGCAGTATTTT
TRBJ2-1	TRBV5-1	NA	TRBD1	CASSSNGYRGRYNEQFF	TGCGCCAGCAGCTCGAATGGATACAGGGGGCGTTACAATGAGCAGTTCTTC
TRBJ2-1	TRBV5-6	NA	TRBD1	CASSLPGQSPRNEQFF	TGTGCCAGCAGCTTGCCGGGACAGAGCCCCCGAAATGAGCAGTTCTTC
TRBJ1-3	TRBV18	NA	TRBD1	CASSPTGAGNTIYF	TGTGCCAGCTCACCCACAGGGGCTGGAAACACCATATATTTT
TRBJ2-1	TRBV12-5	NA	NA	CASGLSSSEQFF	TGTGCTAGTGGTTTGTCAAGTAGTGAGCAGTTCTTC
TRBJ2-7	TRBV18	NA	NA	CASSPGFDRPYEQYF	TGTGCCAGCTCACCGGGGTTTGACAGGCCCTACGAGCAGTACTTC
TRBJ1-1	TRBV19	NA	NA	CASRLDSLGWAFF	TGTGCCAGTAGGCTAGACTCCCTCGGCTGGGCTTTCTTT